This T cell receptor beta chain is from a study of T-cell memory formation after mild COVID-19. This clonotype was seen only a few times. TCRdb fed the 5' RACE reads into MiXCR, producing one record per CDR3 protein. The data contain about 360,000 distinct CDR3 sequences, under 15% of them singletons. Trimming took off 1 base at V and 3 bases at J, with 8 bases between the two ends. Germline CDR1 reads LGHNA; CDR2 reads YSLEER. This CDR3 is 14 amino acids long. This chain joins TRBV4-3 and TRBJ2-3, with D unresolved. The sequenced sample consisted of PBMCs or a T cell subset sorted from them (not recorded which). The clonotype was recovered from a man aged 18 to 29 who had mild COVID-19 (a few samples of this study predate the infection). Cell type and time point are not known. CDR3 loop: CASSQGLLTDTQYF. CDR3 nucleotides: TGCGCCAGCAGCCAAGGGTTGCTTACAGATACGCAGTATTTT.